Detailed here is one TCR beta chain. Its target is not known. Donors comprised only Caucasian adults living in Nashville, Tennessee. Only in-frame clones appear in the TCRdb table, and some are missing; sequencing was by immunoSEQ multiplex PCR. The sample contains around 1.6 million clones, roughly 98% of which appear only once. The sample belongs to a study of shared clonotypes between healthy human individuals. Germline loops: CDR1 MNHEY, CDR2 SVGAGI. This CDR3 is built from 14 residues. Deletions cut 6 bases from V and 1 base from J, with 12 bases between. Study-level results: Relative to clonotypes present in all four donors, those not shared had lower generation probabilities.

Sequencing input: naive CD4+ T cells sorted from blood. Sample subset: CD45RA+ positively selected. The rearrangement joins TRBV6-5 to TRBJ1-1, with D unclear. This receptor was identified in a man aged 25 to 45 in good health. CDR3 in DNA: TGTGCCAGCAGGGTCCGCGGCGGGAACACTGAAGCTTTCTTT. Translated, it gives CASRVRGGNTEAFF.